Sequencing of this T cell receptor (beta chain) was carried out in a study of response to subunit inactivated influenza vaccine. Germline V CDR1 and CDR2: DFQATT, SNEGSKA (reference sequence). V lost 1 base and J 3 bases, leaving 25 bases between the germline ends. The CDR3 is 18 amino acids. TCRdb called the RT-PCR reads again in MiXCR, with one record for every CDR3 protein. The sample lists hundreds of thousands of distinct CDR3 sequences; 10% to 15% were seen once. In this sample, this clonotype turned up many times. Sequenced material: PBMCs from blood, taken around seven weeks after vaccination. The rearrangement uses TRBV20-1 and TRBJ2-7; D might be TRBD1 or TRBD2, each matching 5 bases. The origin of this receptor is a man aged 50 to 59 who received an inactivated influenza vaccine. In DNA, the CDR3 is TGCAGTGCTAGAGTAGGTTGGTCCCCTGGGGGTCAGAACTACGAGCAGTACTTC. Translating it yields CSARVGWSPGGQNYEQYF.